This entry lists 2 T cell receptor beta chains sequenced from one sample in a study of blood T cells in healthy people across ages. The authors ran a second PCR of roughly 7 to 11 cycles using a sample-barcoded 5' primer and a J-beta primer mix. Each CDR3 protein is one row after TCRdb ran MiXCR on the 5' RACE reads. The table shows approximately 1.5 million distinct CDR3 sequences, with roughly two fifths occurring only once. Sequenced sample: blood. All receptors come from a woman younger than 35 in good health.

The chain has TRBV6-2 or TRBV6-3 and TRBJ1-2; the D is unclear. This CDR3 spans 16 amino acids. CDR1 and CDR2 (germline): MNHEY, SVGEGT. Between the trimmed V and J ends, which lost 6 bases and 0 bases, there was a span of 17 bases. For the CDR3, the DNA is TGTGCCAGCAGCACTCCCCTCGGACGGACTAACTATGGCTACACCTTC. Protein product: CASSTPLGRTNYGYTF.

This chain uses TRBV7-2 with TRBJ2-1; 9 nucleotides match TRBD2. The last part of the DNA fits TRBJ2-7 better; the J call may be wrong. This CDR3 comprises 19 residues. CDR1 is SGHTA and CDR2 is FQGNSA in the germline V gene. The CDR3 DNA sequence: TGTGCCAGCAGCTTAAGGCCTAGCGGGAACGGTGGGGTCTACAATGAGCAGTACTTC. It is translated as CASSLRPSGNGGVYNEQYF.